These 4 T cell receptor beta chains came from one sample sequenced in a study of T cell changes during pregnancy in multiple sclerosis. The repertoire was sequenced with immunoSEQ multiplex PCR; TCRdb's copy has only in-frame clones and lacks some. Of 70,000 or so clones detected, roughly nine tenths appear once; the ten largest clones hold less than 0.85%. This specimen consisted of peripheral blood, obtained in the third trimester of pregnancy. Receptors originate from a female donor in good health, enrolled as a control in a pregnancy study.

This chain links TRBV6-1 with TRBJ1-3, with 7 bases that match TRBD1. This CDR3 comprises 18 residues. Trimming cost V 0 bases and J 0 bases; bases outside gene matches: 8. Germline assignment: CDR1 MNHNS and CDR2 SASEGT. CDR3 protein: CASSEAPPGGNSGNTIYF. CDR3 bases: TGTGCCAGCAGTGAAGCACCTCCAGGGGGGAACTCTGGAAACACCATATATTTT.

The V call is TRBV7-2, the J call TRBJ2-7; TRBD1 aligns across 8 bases. CDR3 length: 15 amino acids. V gave up 2 bases and J gave up 3 bases; unmatched junction bases: 6. Germline lookup yields CDR1 SGHTA and CDR2 FQGNSA. In nucleotides, the CDR3 is TGTGCCAGCAGCTTACAGACAGACAGGGGCTACGAGCAGTACTTC. This translates into CASSLQTDRGYEQYF.

The chain uses TRBV7-8 and TRBJ1-5, with TRBD1 as a possible D gene (5 bases). Trimming removed 0 bases at V and 5 bases at J, with 8 bases between. Germline assignment: CDR1 SGHVS and CDR2 FQNEAQ. There are 14 residues in the CDR3. CDR3 nucleotides: TGTGCCAGCAGCTTAGCGGGGCTGTATCAGCCCCAGCATTTT. This translates into CASSLAGLYQPQHF.

This rearrangement joins TRBV2 to TRBJ1-1, with D perhaps TRBD1 (6 bases). Germline values: CDR1 SNHLY, CDR2 FYNNEI. Deletions cut 7 bases from V and 1 base from J, with 19 bases between. The CDR3 sequence is 16 residues long. CDR3: CASKLMNGGPNTEAFF. The DNA of the CDR3 is TGTGCCAGCAAACTCATGAACGGGGGGCCGAACACTGAAGCTTTCTTT.